Each of the 24 T cell receptor beta chains below was sequenced from the same sample in a study of CD8 T cells in ankylosing spondylitis. One entry per CDR3 protein, called by TCRdb with MiXCR from the 5' RACE reads. The sample carries 350,000 or so distinct CDR3 sequences, approximately 10% recorded once. Sequencing was done on a sample of blood, either unsorted or a sorted T cell fraction (not recorded which). These receptors all stem from a female donor with ankylosing spondylitis or in good health (not recorded which).

This clonotype was detected many times. The V gene is TRBV6-5, the J gene TRBJ2-5, with a possible D match to TRBD2 (5 bases). CDR3 length: 11 residues. In germline, CDR1 is MNHEY, CDR2 SVGAGI. Trimming pared 8 bases from V and 9 bases from J, leaving 13 bases between. This chain's CDR3 is CASQGSGAQYF. The DNA for the CDR3 is TGTGCCAGCCAAGGGAGTGGGGCCCAGTACTTC.

This clonotype was detected only a few times. J is TRBJ2-1 and V is TRBV19; TRBD1 aligns across 9 bases. V lost 6 bases to trimming and J lost 0 bases; unmatched junction nucleotides: 9. This CDR3 region has 17 residues. From germline, CDR1 is LNHDA and CDR2 SQIVND (reference sequence). The CDR3 is CASSRDRGAGSYNEQFF. CDR3 DNA: TGTGCCAGTAGCCGCGACAGGGGGGCGGGCTCCTACAATGAGCAGTTCTTC.

The rearrangement uses TRBV18 and TRBJ2-5; 7 bases line up with TRBD1. CDR1 is KGHSH, CDR2 LQKENI, per germline. The CDR3 spans 16 residues. V shed 2 bases and J 1 base; nucleotides not matched to a gene: 7. The CDR3 spells CASSPKTGLAQETQYF. As DNA, the CDR3 is TGTGCCAGCTCACCAAAGACAGGGCTGGCCCAAGAGACCCAGTACTTC.

This clonotype was observed a handful of times. V usage is TRBV5-5 and J usage is TRBJ2-5; 13 bases agree with TRBD2. V shed 0 bases and J 4 bases; nucleotides not matched to a gene: 6. This CDR3 is built from 17 residues. CDR1 is SGHKS and CDR2 is YYEKEE in the germline V gene (reference sequence). The CDR3, as DNA: TGTGCCAGCAGCTTGGCCGTTAGGACTAGCGGGGGAGAGACCCAGTACTTC. Its translation is CASSLAVRTSGGETQYF.

This sequence joins TRBV2 and TRBJ1-5, with a weak D call TRBD1 (6 bases). The CDR3 is made up of 14 amino acids. Looked up from germline, CDR1 is SNHLY and CDR2 is FYNNEI. The V gene lost 8 bases and the J gene lost 0 bases, with 11 bases spanning the gap. The chain's CDR3 is CASGFRGSNQPQHF. DNA of the CDR3: TGTGCCAGCGGATTCAGGGGTAGCAATCAGCCCCAGCATTTT.

In its sample, this clonotype was seen a few times. The rearrangement uses TRBV18 and TRBJ1-5; D is unresolved. V dropped 1 base and J dropped 5 bases, with 18 bases sitting between them. The CDR3 is made up of 17 amino acids. In germline, CDR1 is KGHSH, CDR2 LQKENI. The CDR3 nucleotides are TGTGCCAGCTCACCACGGCGGGTGCCAAGGAGCGATCAGCCCCAGCATTTT. This encodes CASSPRRVPRSDQPQHF.

V gene TRBV18 combines with J gene TRBJ1-6, with 7 positions matching TRBD1. There are 14 residues in the CDR3. With V trimmed by 3 bases and J by 10 bases, 6 bases remained unmatched. Germline-derived CDR1 and CDR2 are KGHSH and LQKENI. The DNA for the CDR3 is TGTGCCAGCTCACCCACCACAGGGGACTCACCCCTCCACTTT. Translating it yields CASSPTTGDSPLHF.

The chain links TRBV3-1 to TRBJ2-2; D possibly corresponds to TRBD1 (6 bases). V lost 7 bases and J 8 bases, leaving 23 bases between the germline ends. The germline gives CDR1 LGHDT, CDR2 YNNKEL (reference sequence). This CDR3 comprises 16 residues. The CDR3 here is CASISTSGQSGGELFF. CDR3 in DNA: TGTGCCAGCATCTCCACTTCCGGACAGTCCGGGGGGGAGCTGTTTTTT.

The chain uses TRBV11-1 and TRBJ2-1; 9 nucleotides match TRBD1. Germline assignment: CDR1 SGHAT and CDR2 FQDESV (reference sequence). The CDR3 extends over 15 amino acids. V lost 2 bases to trimming and J lost 8 bases; unmatched junction nucleotides: 7. The CDR3 here is CASSLPGTGLDEQFF. The CDR3 bases are TGTGCCAGCAGCTTACCCGGGACAGGGTTAGATGAGCAGTTCTTC.

Many counts were recorded for this clonotype. The chain links TRBV9 to TRBJ2-5; unclear D gene. The germline V gene encodes CDR1 SGDLS and CDR2 YYNGEE. The CDR3 totals 14 residues. The germline V and J ends were trimmed by 0 bases and 5 bases, with 11 bases remaining between them. Written as DNA, the CDR3 is TGTGCCAGCAGCGTAGGTCCCTCCTGGGAGACCCAGTACTTC. Translated: CASSVGPSWETQYF.

This clonotype has ten or more counts. The chain carries TRBV29-1 and TRBJ2-2; 9 positions agree with TRBD2. CDR3 length equals 14 residues. The V and J ends lost 6 bases and 7 bases, in that order; junction bases with no gene match: 9. The germline gives CDR1 SQVTM, CDR2 ANQGSEA. CDR3 region: CSVAGGSTGGELFF. The CDR3 DNA reads as TGCAGCGTCGCGGGAGGGAGTACTGGCGGGGAGCTGTTTTTT.

Only a few counts were recorded for this clonotype. V and J are TRBV11-2 and TRBJ2-1; possible D gene TRBD2, 6 bases. V was trimmed by 7 bases and J by 0 bases, leaving 22 bases between them. Germline V lookup: CDR1 SGHAT, CDR2 FQNNGV. This CDR3 has 18 residues. The CDR3, as DNA: TGTGCCAGCACCATACGCGGGGCTCTAGGCAGCTCCTACAATGAGCAGTTCTTC. It translates to CASTIRGALGSSYNEQFF.

This clonotype showed up many times. This chain joins TRBV5-5 and TRBJ2-1; 8 bases match TRBD1. The CDR3 totals 15 residues. Germline values: CDR1 SGHKS, CDR2 YYEKEE (reference sequence). The V gene end was trimmed by 8 bases and the J gene end by 0 bases; junction bases not matched to a gene: 7. The CDR3 is CASQGAIDSYNEQFF. The DNA of the CDR3 is TGTGCCAGTCAGGGGGCTATCGACTCCTACAATGAGCAGTTCTTC.

This clonotype was seen more than once but under ten times. The chain combines TRBV5-5 with TRBJ2-1; weak D call: TRBD2 (7 bases). From germline, CDR1 is SGHKS and CDR2 YYEKEE (reference sequence). V lost 2 bases, J lost 2 bases, and 14 bases lay in between. CDR3 length equals 16 residues. The CDR3 loop reads CASSFRGATTYNEQFF. DNA of the CDR3: TGTGCCAGCAGCTTCCGGGGGGCGACGACCTACAATGAGCAGTTCTTC.

The sample holds many counts of this clonotype. V is TRBV27 and J is TRBJ1-2; 12 bases agree with TRBD1. The CDR3 has 14 amino acids. Germline assignment: CDR1 MNHEY and CDR2 SMNVEV (reference sequence). J gave up 3 bases and V 6 bases, and 2 bases lay outside the gene matches. Written as DNA, the CDR3 is TGTGCCAGCAGGGGGACAGGGGGCGACTATGGCTACACCTTC. Its protein product is CASRGTGGDYGYTF.

V gene TRBV2 combines with J gene TRBJ1-5; D may be TRBD1 (5 bases). Germline CDR1 is SNHLY and CDR2 is FYNNEI. There are 13 residues in the CDR3. V gave up 4 bases and J gave up 9 bases, with 13 bases separating them. The CDR3 DNA reads as TGTGCCAGCAGTGGGACACGCGGTAGGCCCCAGCATTTT. Its protein product is CASSGTRGRPQHF. Drawing the rest from reference TRBV2 and TRBJ1-5, the complete variable domain is EPEVTQTPSHQVTQMGQEVILRCVPISNHLYFYWYRQILGQKVEFLVSFYNNEISEKSEIFDDQFSVERPDGSNFTLKIRSTKLEDSAMYFCASSGTRGRPQHFGDGTRLSIL.

This clonotype has more than one count but fewer than ten. This chain joins TRBV10-3 and TRBJ2-1, with 8 bases matching TRBD2. J lost 3 bases, V lost 10 bases, and 5 bases had no gene match. The CDR3 spans 13 residues. Per germline, CDR1 ENHRY and CDR2 SYGVKD. The CDR3 nucleotides read TGTGCCACTAGCGGGTCCAACTACAATGAGCAGTTCTTC. Encoded protein: CATSGSNYNEQFF.

V usage is TRBV4-1 and J usage is TRBJ2-5, with TRBD2 identical over 8 bases. The V gene end was trimmed by 6 bases and the J gene end by 7 bases; junction bases not matched to a gene: 13. CDR3 length equals 15 residues. The germline V gene has CDR1 MGHRA and CDR2 YSYEKL. The CDR3 coding sequence is TGCGCCAGCAGTCAAACGGGGGGGGCGCGGGGGACCCAGTACTTC. Translated: CASSQTGGARGTQYF.

This clonotype was seen ten or more times. This chain joins TRBV12-3 or TRBV12-4 and TRBJ1-6, with D unresolved. Trimming left V 3 bases short and J 9 bases short, with 15 bases between. CDR3 size: 15 residues. This CDR3 is CASSLSGREGSPLHF. CDR3 in DNA: TGTGCCAGCAGTTTGTCCGGAAGGGAGGGTTCACCCCTCCACTTT.

Worth noting for this clonotype: This may be a read error: a much more frequent sequence differs by one nucleotide. The rearrangement links TRBV20-1 to TRBJ2-1; 10 bases are a match to TRBD2. Germline-derived CDR1 and CDR2 are DFQATT and SNEGSKA (reference sequence). This CDR3 is 16 amino acids long. The CDR3 nucleotides read TGCAATGCTAGAGTGCGAGCGGGAGGGTCCTACAATGAGCAGTTCTTC. Residues: CNARVRAGGSYNEQFF.

Ten or more counts support this clonotype. The chain recombines TRBV20-1 with TRBJ2-7; TRBD2 is a possible D gene (6 bases). Germline V gives CDR1 DFQATT, CDR2 SNEGSKA (reference sequence). The CDR3 is 13 residues long. Trimming left V 1 base short and J 0 bases short, with 7 bases between. CDR3 sequence (DNA): TGCAGTGCTAGAGGGACTAACTCCTACGAGCAGTACTTC. Amino acid sequence: CSARGTNSYEQYF.

This clonotype was recorded many times. The gene calls are TRBV5-1 and TRBJ1-4; unclear D gene. Germline V gives CDR1 SGHRS, CDR2 YFSETQ. The CDR3 totals 18 residues. Between the trimmed V and J ends, which lost 0 bases and 0 bases, there was a span of 15 bases. CDR3 coding DNA: TGCGCCAGCAGCTTGGAATCGACCACGCACACAACTAATGAAAAACTGTTTTTT. It specifies CASSLESTTHTTNEKLFF.

The J gene is TRBJ2-2, the V gene TRBV6-4, with D perhaps given as TRBD1 or TRBD2 (6 bases each). Trimming took 6 bases from V and 5 from J, leaving 13 bases between them. The CDR3 is 14 residues long. Germline CDR1 MRHNA, CDR2 SNTAGT. CDR3 residues: CASRRGPGTGELFF. Here the CDR3 DNA reads TGTGCCAGCAGACGGGGGCCAGGGACCGGGGAGCTGTTTTTT.

CDR3 sequence: CASSRHRGYTEAFF. The CDR3 nucleotides are TGTGCCAGCAGCCGTCACAGGGGGTACACTGAAGCTTTCTTT. This chain uses TRBV5-5 with TRBJ1-1; 8 bases are shared with TRBD1. The trim removed 4 bases at V and 3 bases at J, leaving 5 bases unmatched. Germline CDR1 and CDR2: SGHKS and YYEKEE (reference sequence). The length of the CDR3 is 14 residues.